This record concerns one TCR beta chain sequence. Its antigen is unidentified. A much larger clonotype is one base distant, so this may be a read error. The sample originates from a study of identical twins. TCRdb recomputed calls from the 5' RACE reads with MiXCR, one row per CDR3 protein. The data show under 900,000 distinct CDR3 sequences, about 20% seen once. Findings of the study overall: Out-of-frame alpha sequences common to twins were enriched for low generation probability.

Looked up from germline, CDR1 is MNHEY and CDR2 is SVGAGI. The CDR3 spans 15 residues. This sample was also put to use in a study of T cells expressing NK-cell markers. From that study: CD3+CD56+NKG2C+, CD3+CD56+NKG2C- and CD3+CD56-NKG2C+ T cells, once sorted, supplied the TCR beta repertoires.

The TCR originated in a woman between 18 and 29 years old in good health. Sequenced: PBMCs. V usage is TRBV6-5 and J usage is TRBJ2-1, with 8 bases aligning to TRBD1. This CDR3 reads CASGYLGTGNDEQFF. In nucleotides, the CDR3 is TGTGCCAGCGGTTACCTGGGGACAGGTAACGATGAGCAGTTCTTC.